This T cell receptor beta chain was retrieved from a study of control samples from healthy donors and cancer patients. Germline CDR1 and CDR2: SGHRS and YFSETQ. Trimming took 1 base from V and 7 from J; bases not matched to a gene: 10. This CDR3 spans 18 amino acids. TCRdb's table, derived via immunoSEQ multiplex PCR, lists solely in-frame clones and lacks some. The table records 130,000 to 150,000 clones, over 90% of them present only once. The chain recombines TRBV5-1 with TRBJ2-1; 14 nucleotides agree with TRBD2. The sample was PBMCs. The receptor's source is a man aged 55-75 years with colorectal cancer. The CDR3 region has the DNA TGCGCCAGCAGCTTGTCCCACCCGACTAGCGGGGGGGGTAATGAGCAGTTCTTC. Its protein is CASSLSHPTSGGGNEQFF.